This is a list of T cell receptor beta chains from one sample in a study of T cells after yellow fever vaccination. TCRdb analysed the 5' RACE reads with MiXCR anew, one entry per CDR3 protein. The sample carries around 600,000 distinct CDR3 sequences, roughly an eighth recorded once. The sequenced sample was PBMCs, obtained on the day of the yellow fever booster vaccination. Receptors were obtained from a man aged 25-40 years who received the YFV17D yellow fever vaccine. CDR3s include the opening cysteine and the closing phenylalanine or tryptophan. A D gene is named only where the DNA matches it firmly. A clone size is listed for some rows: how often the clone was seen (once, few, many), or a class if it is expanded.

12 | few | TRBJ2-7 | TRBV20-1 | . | CSATDLVYEQYF | TGCAGTGCCACGGACTTAGTCTACGAGCAGTACTTC
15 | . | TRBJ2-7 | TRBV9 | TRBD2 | CASSDGSGSSYEQYF | TGTGCCAGCAGCGACGGTAGCGGGAGCTCCTACGAGCAGTACTTC
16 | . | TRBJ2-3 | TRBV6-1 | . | CASRRQGGLRTDTQYF | TGTGCCAGCAGGCGACAGGGAGGATTGCGCACAGATACGCAGTATTTT
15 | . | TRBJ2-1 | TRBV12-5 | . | CASGFGGGGSDEQFF | TGTGCTAGTGGTTTTGGGGGAGGGGGTAGCGATGAGCAGTTCTTC
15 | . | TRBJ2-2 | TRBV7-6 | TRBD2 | CASSLVAGGSGELFF | TGTGCCAGCAGCTTGGTGGCGGGAGGATCCGGGGAGCTGTTTTTT
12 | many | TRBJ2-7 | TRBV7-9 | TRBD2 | CALGLAGFEQYF | TGTGCCCTAGGACTAGCGGGTTTCGAGCAGTACTTC
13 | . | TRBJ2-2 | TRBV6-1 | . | CASSKPSTWELFF | TGTGCCAGCAGTAAACCAAGTACCTGGGAGCTGTTTTTT
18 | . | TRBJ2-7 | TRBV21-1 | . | CASSKPACLAGSSYEQYF | TGTGCCAGCAGCAAACCAGCCTGTCTAGCGGGAAGCTCCTACGAGCAGTACTTC
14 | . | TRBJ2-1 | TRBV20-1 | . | CSARGRGAYNEQFF | TGCAGTGCTAGGGGCAGGGGGGCCTACAATGAGCAGTTCTTC
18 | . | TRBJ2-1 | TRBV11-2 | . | CASSFGQEKGEAYNEQFF | TGTGCCAGCAGCTTCGGTCAAGAGAAAGGGGAGGCCTACAATGAGCAGTTCTTC
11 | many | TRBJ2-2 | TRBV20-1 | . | CSARAKGELFF | TGCAGTGCTAGAGCTAAGGGGGAGCTGTTTTTT
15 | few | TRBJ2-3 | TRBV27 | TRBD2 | CASRWRELPGDTQYF | TGTGCCAGCCGGTGGCGGGAGCTCCCGGGAGATACGCAGTATTTT
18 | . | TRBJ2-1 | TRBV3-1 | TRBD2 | CASSQDPAGVGSYNEQFF | TGTGCCAGCAGCCAAGACCCCGCGGGAGTGGGATCCTACAATGAGCAGTTCTTC
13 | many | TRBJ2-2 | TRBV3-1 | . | CASSRTGTGELFF | TGTGCCAGCAGTCGTACAGGGACCGGGGAGCTGTTTTTT
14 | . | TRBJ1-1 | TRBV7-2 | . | CASSLARLDSEAFF | TGTGCCAGCAGCTTAGCGCGGTTGGACAGTGAAGCTTTCTTT
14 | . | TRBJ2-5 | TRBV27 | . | CASSSVGHEETQYF | TGTGCCAGCAGCTCGGTGGGGCATGAGGAGACCCAGTACTTC
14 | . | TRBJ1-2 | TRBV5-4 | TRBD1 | CASIRQGAGYGYTF | TGTGCCAGCATCCGACAGGGGGCCGGGTACGGCTACACCTTC
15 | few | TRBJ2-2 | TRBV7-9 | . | CASSSGLAITGELFF | TGTGCCAGCAGCTCGGGCCTCGCTATCACCGGGGAGCTGTTTTTT
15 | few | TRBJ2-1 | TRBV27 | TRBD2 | CASTGGRTSYNEQFF | TGTGCCAGCACTGGCGGGAGGACCTCCTACAATGAGCAGTTCTTC
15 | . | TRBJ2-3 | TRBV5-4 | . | CASSLSGSITDTQYF | TGTGCCAGCAGCCTTAGCGGTTCTATCACAGATACGCAGTATTTT
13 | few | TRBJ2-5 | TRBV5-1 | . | CASSLETQETQYF | TGCGCCAGCAGCTTGGAAACTCAAGAGACCCAGTACTTC
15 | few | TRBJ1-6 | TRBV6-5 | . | CASSYGRGLGSPLHF | TGTGCCAGCAGTTACGGGAGGGGTTTGGGGTCACCCCTCCACTTT
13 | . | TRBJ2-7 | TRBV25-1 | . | CASSAGRNCEQYF | TGTGCCAGCAGTGCCGGACGGAATTGCGAGCAGTACTTC
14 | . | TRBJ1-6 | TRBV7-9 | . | CASSLDQYNSPLHF | TGTGCCAGCAGCTTGGACCAATATAATTCACCCCTCCACTTT
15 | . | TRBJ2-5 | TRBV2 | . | CASSPNRAPSQTQYF | TGTGCCAGCAGTCCAAACCGGGCCCCCAGTCAGACCCAGTACTTC
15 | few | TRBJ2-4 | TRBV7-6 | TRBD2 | CASSPGALAGAVQYF | TGTGCCAGCAGCCCGGGGGCCCTAGCGGGAGCCGTTCAGTACTTC
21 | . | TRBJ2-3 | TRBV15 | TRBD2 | CATSLGHFPGLAGDGGDTQYF | TGTGCCACCAGCCTCGGGCATTTTCCGGGACTAGCGGGAGACGGAGGAGATACGCAGTATTTT
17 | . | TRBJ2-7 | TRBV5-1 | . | CASSSGRGAGPSYEQYF | TGCGCCAGCAGCTCGGGGCGTGGGGCGGGGCCGTCCTACGAGCAGTACTTC
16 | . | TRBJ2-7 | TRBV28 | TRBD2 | CATQGLAGGVSYEQYF | TGTGCCACCCAGGGACTAGCGGGGGGAGTATCCTACGAGCAGTACTTC
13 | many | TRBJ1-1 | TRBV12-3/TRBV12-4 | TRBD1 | CASVRQGDGTAFF | TGTGCCAGCGTAAGACAGGGGGACGGGACAGCTTTCTTT
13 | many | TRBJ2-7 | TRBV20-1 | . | CSIHAQGFYEQYF | TGCAGTATACACGCCCAGGGGTTCTACGAGCAGTACTTC
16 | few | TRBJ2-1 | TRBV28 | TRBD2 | CASSTSGPRFWCEQFF | TGTGCCAGCAGTACTAGCGGCCCCCGTTTCTGGTGTGAGCAGTTCTTC
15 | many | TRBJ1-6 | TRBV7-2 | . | CASSLNQGGNSPLHF | TGTGCCAGCAGCTTAAATCAGGGTGGTAATTCACCCCTCCACTTT
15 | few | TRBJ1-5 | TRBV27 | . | CASSSWGDSNQPQHF | TGTGCCAGCAGTTCCTGGGGCGATAGCAATCAGCCCCAGCATTTT
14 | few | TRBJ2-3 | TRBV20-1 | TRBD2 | CSAPSGASTDTQYF | TGCAGTGCCCCTAGCGGGGCTTCAACAGATACGCAGTATTTT
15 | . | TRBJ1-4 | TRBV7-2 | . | CASSLNSGPNEKLFF | TGTGCCAGCAGCCTTAACAGCGGGCCTAATGAAAAACTGTTTTTT
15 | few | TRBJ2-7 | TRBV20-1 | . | CSAPPGRGGAYEQYF | TGCAGTGCCCCCCCGGGGAGGGGGGGGGCCTACGAGCAGTACTTC
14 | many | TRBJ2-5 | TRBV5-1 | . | CASSLGARQETQYF | TGCGCCAGCAGCTTGGGGGCTCGCCAAGAGACCCAGTACTTC
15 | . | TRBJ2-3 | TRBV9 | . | CASSVAFRGTDTQYF | TGTGCCAGCAGCGTAGCCTTTAGGGGCACAGATACGCAGTATTTT
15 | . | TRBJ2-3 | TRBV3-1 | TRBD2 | CATCQGLAGGDTQYF | TGTGCCACCTGCCAGGGACTAGCGGGAGGAGATACGCAGTATTTT
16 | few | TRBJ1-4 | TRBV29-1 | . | CSVEDRGPIENEKLFF | TGCAGCGTTGAAGATCGGGGTCCCATTGAAAATGAAAAACTGTTTTTT
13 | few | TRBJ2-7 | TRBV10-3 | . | CAISAGVMNEQYF | TGTGCCATCAGTGCGGGGGTAATGAACGAGCAGTACTTC
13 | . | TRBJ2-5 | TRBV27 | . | CASRLDGEETQYF | TGTGCCAGCAGGCTAGACGGGGAAGAGACCCAGTACTTC
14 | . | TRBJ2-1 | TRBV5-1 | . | CASSLETGGSEQFF | TGCGCCAGCAGCTTGGAGACTGGAGGCTCTGAGCAGTTCTTC
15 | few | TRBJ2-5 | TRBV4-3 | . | CASSQQTGTQETQYF | TGCGCCAGCAGCCAGCAGACAGGGACTCAAGAGACCCAGTACTTC
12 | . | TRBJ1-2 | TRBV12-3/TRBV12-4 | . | CATSPDLYGYTF | TGTGCCACCTCACCGGACCTCTATGGCTACACCTTC
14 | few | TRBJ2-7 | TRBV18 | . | CASSPPYSSYEQYF | TGTGCCAGCTCACCACCGTATAGTTCCTACGAGCAGTACTTC
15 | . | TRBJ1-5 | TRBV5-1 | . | CASSLGRGDNQPQHF | TGCGCCAGCAGCTTGGGTAGGGGGGACAATCAGCCCCAGCATTTT
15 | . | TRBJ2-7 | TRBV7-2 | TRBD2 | CASSLGAGLAYEQYF | TGTGCCAGCAGCTTAGGGGCGGGACTAGCCTACGAGCAGTACTTC
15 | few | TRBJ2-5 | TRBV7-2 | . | CASSFQSGPKETQYF | TGTGCCAGCAGCTTTCAATCGGGGCCCAAAGAGACCCAGTACTTC
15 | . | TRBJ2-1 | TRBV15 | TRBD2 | CATSTLAGGYNEQFF | TGTGCCACCAGCACTTTAGCGGGAGGGTACAATGAGCAGTTCTTC
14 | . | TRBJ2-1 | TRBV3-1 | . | CASSRRDWYNEQFF | TGTGCCAGCAGCCGCCGGGACTGGTACAATGAGCAGTTCTTC